Each of the 32 T cell receptor beta chains below was sequenced from the same sample in a study of blood T cell repertoires in COVID-19. Method: immunoSEQ multiplex PCR; TCRdb's copy keeps in-frame clones and lacks some. The profile shows 100,000 to 150,000 clones, 85% to 90% of them singletons. The sequenced material came from peripheral blood. These receptors were taken from a man in his fifties or sixties with COVID-19, enrolled during active disease.

The chain employs TRBV4-3 and TRBJ1-1; the D is unclear. V was trimmed by 1 base and J by 0 bases, leaving 12 bases between them. Germline CDR1 reads LGHNA; CDR2 reads YSLEER. The CDR3 has 16 residues. The CDR3 protein is CASSQGSGLVNTEAFF. The CDR3 coding sequence is TGCGCCAGCAGCCAAGGCTCGGGATTGGTGAACACTGAAGCTTTCTTT.

This clone was counted between two and nine times. This sequence joins TRBV2 and TRBJ2-7; D is uncertain. The germline V gene has CDR1 SNHLY and CDR2 FYNNEI. V lost 8 bases and J 0 bases, leaving 17 bases between the germline ends. The CDR3 sequence is 15 residues long. CDR3 sequence: CASWYPGGGSYEQYF. The CDR3 DNA reads TGTGCCAGCTGGTATCCGGGTGGCGGCTCCTACGAGCAGTACTTC.

The rearrangement links TRBV14 to TRBJ2-7; 9 nucleotides agree with TRBD2. The germline V gene encodes CDR1 SGHDN and CDR2 FVKESK. With 1 base clipped from V and 4 bases from J, the junction kept 8 bases outside the gene matches. The CDR3 has 16 amino acids. Here the CDR3 reads CASSQGISGGLYEQYF. CDR3 DNA: TGTGCCAGCAGCCAAGGAATTAGCGGGGGCTTGTACGAGCAGTACTTC.

The chain joins TRBV5-6 to TRBJ1-2, with D unresolved. The germline V gene encodes CDR1 SGHDT and CDR2 YYEEEE. Trimming stripped 2 bases from V and 8 bases from J, with 16 bases between. The CDR3 length is 14 residues. In DNA, the CDR3 is TGTGCCAGCAGCTTTGCGGGCATCGAGGGCGGCTACACCTTC. Protein: CASSFAGIEGGYTF.

With respect to this clone: Different DNA sequences within this sample yield the same CDR3. This chain joins TRBV5-1 and TRBJ1-1, with a possible D match to TRBD1 (5 bases). Germline CDR1 is SGHRS and CDR2 is YFSETQ. The CDR3 is 14 residues long. V was shortened by 0 bases and J by 5 bases, with 11 bases between the two germline ends. CDR3 DNA: TGCGCCAGCAGCTTGGTTGGGGAGGGGACTGAAGCTTTCTTT. Its translation is CASSLVGEGTEAFF.

This clone was recorded only once. This chain uses TRBV7-9 with TRBJ2-4, with D maybe TRBD1 (7 bases). There are 15 residues in the CDR3. Germline loops: CDR1 SEHNR, CDR2 FQNEAQ (reference sequence). Trimming took 8 bases from V and 8 from J, leaving 22 bases between them. The CDR3 protein is CASGGPDRERDIQYF. CDR3 sequence (DNA): TGTGCCAGCGGAGGACCCGACAGGGAGCGGGACATTCAGTACTTC.

The CDR3 protein is CASSVPSGGARETQYF. The CDR3 DNA reads as TGTGCCAGCAGCGTGCCGAGCGGGGGGGCGCGAGAGACCCAGTACTTC. The chain couples TRBV9 to TRBJ2-5; 10 bases align to TRBD2. The CDR3 is 16 amino acids. Germline values: CDR1 SGDLS, CDR2 YYNGEE. Trimming at V came to 2 bases and at J to 4 bases, leaving 8 bases not matched to a gene.

The chain uses TRBV6-5 and TRBJ1-2; 11 bases match TRBD1. The ends lost 0 bases at V and 13 bases at J; junction bases unmatched: 7. The CDR3 contains 14 residues. The germline CDR1 and CDR2 sequences are MNHEY and SVGAGI. CDR3 loop: CASSYSGTGGSGTF. The CDR3, as DNA: TGTGCCAGCAGTTACTCGGGGACAGGGGGAAGCGGCACCTTC.

CDR3 nucleotide sequence: TGCGCCAGCAGCCAAGATCGTTACAGTGCTGAAGGCTACGAGCAGTACTTC. Encoded protein: CASSQDRYSAEGYEQYF. The chain has TRBV4-3 and TRBJ2-7; D uncertain. The CDR3 contains 17 residues. V was clipped by 0 bases and J by 3 bases, with 18 bases between them. Germline CDR1 reads LGHNA; CDR2 reads YSLEER.

V and J are TRBV6-2 or TRBV6-3 and TRBJ2-5; D is uncertain. Germline V CDR1 and CDR2: MNHEY, SVGEGT. The CDR3 length is 14 residues. Trimming took off 0 bases at V and 0 bases at J, with 5 bases between the two ends. CDR3 sequence reads: CASSYSGNQETQYF. The CDR3 nucleotides are TGTGCCAGCAGTTACTCGGGCAACCAAGAGACCCAGTACTTC.

A remark on this clone: One end of the junction is discordant with germline, which a read error may explain. The V call is TRBV11-1, the J call TRBJ2-4; D might be TRBD1 (5 bases). Germline V gene sequence: CDR1 SGHAT, CDR2 FQDESV (reference sequence). The CDR3 runs 9 residues. The CDR3 loop is CASSPTGGF. CDR3 nucleotide sequence: TGTGCCAGCAGCCCTACAGGTGGCTTC.

The chain couples TRBV5-1 to TRBJ2-5; D may be TRBD1 (6 bases). Germline V lookup: CDR1 SGHRS, CDR2 YFSETQ. The ends were cut back, 4 bases at V and 5 bases at J, with 18 bases in the middle. This CDR3 is built from 15 residues. The DNA for the CDR3 is TGCGCCAGCAGCCCCGTGACAGGATTAGGGGAGACCCAGTACTTC. This gives the protein CASSPVTGLGETQYF.

The chain uses TRBV19 and TRBJ2-5; 9 positions match TRBD2. The J segment lost 2 bases and the V segment lost 2 bases, leaving 3 bases of the junction unmatched. The CDR3 consists of 15 residues. Germline lookup yields CDR1 LNHDA and CDR2 SQIVND (reference sequence). The CDR3 region has the DNA TGTGCCAGTAGTATATTCCTAGCGGGGCAAGAGACCCAGTACTTC. Translating it yields CASSIFLAGQETQYF.

The V gene is TRBV11-2, the J gene TRBJ2-7; 7 bases fit TRBD1. Germline V gene lookup returns CDR1 SGHAT and CDR2 FQNNGV. V gave up 4 bases and J gave up 4 bases; unmatched junction bases: 7. The CDR3 length is 14 residues. CDR3 in DNA: TGTGCCAGCAGCTCCCCAGGGGGTTTGTACGAGCAGTACTTC. Translated, it gives CASSSPGGLYEQYF.

This clone came up a few times. J is TRBJ1-4 and V is TRBV5-1, with D hard to call. Germline loops: CDR1 SGHRS, CDR2 YFSETQ. Trimming took off 0 bases at V and 5 bases at J, with 5 bases between the two ends. CDR3 length: 13 residues. The CDR3 spells CASSLATNEKLFF. DNA for the CDR3: TGCGCCAGCAGCTTGGCTACGAATGAAAAACTGTTTTTT. Using reference TRBV5-1 and TRBJ1-4 for the parts outside the CDR3, the full variable domain is KAGVTQTPRYLIKTRGQQVTLSCSPISGHRSVSWYQQTPGQGLQFLFEYFSETQRNKGNFPGRFSGRQFSNSRSEMNVSTLELGDSALYLCASSLATNEKLFFGSGTQLSVL.

The chain has TRBV18 and TRBJ1-2, with 10 bases matching TRBD1. CDR1 KGHSH and CDR2 LQKENI come from the germline V gene. The CDR3 extends over 15 amino acids. V was pared by 6 bases and J by 7 bases, with 11 bases of the junction left unmatched. The CDR3 DNA sequence: TGTGCCAGCTCGTACTCCGGGACAGGGGATTCTGGCTACACCTTC. It specifies CASSYSGTGDSGYTF.

The table lists this clone with many counts. The rearrangement links TRBV7-2 to TRBJ1-1, with D possibly TRBD1 on 5 matching bases. The CDR3 runs 13 residues. CDR1 and CDR2 from the germline V gene are SGHTA and FQGNSA. V was clipped by 5 bases and J by 3 bases, with 10 bases between them. CDR3: CASSTSRDTEAFF. For the CDR3, the DNA is TGTGCCAGCAGCACAAGCAGGGACACTGAAGCTTTCTTT.

The V call is TRBV7-6, the J call TRBJ2-3, with 9 positions matching TRBD2. Germline V CDR1 and CDR2: SGHVS, FNYEAQ. The junction had 8 bases not matched to a gene; V was cut back by 5 bases and J by 5 bases. This CDR3 is 15 amino acids long. CDR3 sequence reads: CASSPLAGGEDTQYF. The CDR3 region has the DNA TGTGCCAGCAGCCCCCTGGCGGGGGGGGAAGATACGCAGTATTTT.

V is TRBV6-1 and J is TRBJ2-1; D ambiguous. This CDR3 contains 12 residues. The ends were cut back, 3 bases at V and 10 bases at J, with 10 bases in the middle. CDR1 and CDR2 from the germline V gene are MNHNS and SASEGT. In DNA form, the CDR3 reads TGTGCCAGCAGTGAGGGCGTTAGGGAGCAGTTCTTC. Its translation: CASSEGVREQFF.

CDR3 loop: CASSYRGDGSPLHF. CDR3 coding DNA: TGTGCCAGCAGTTACCGGGGAGATGGGTCACCCCTCCACTTT. The chain uses TRBV6-5 and TRBJ1-6, with D unclear. CDR3 length: 14 amino acids. Trimming took 2 bases from V and 10 from J, leaving 12 bases between them. CDR1 and CDR2 (germline): MNHEY, SVGAGI.

The chain employs TRBV7-8 and TRBJ2-3, with TRBD1 as a possible D gene (5 bases). The V gene lost 5 bases and the J gene lost 2 bases, with 11 bases spanning the gap. The CDR3 spans 14 residues. The V gene's germline CDR1 is SGHVS and CDR2 FQNEAQ. CDR3 amino acids: CASSPGALTDTQYF. In DNA, the CDR3 is TGTGCCAGCAGCCCTGGGGCCCTCACAGATACGCAGTATTTT.

CDR3 in amino acids: CASSLHTSGGRTDTQYF. Written as DNA, the CDR3 is TGTGCCAGCAGCCTCCACACTAGCGGGGGGAGGACAGATACGCAGTATTTT. This chain connects TRBV11-3 to TRBJ2-3; 12 bases line up with TRBD2. Looked up from germline, CDR1 is SGHNT and CDR2 is YENEEA. The CDR3 runs 17 residues. The V segment lost 5 bases and the J segment 3 bases; nucleotides outside the gene matches: 9. Full variable domain (rest looked up from reference TRBV11-3 and TRBJ2-3): EAGVVQSPRYKIIEKKQPVAFWCNPISGHNTLYWYLQNLGQGPELLIRYENEEAVDDSQLPKDRFSAERLKGVDSTLKIQPAELGDSAVYLCASSLHTSGGRTDTQYFGPGTRLTVL.

The CDR3 DNA reads TGCGCCACGCGGAGGGGACAGGGGAGCAATCAGCCCCAGCATTTT. It specifies CATRRGQGSNQPQHF. This sequence joins TRBV10-2 and TRBJ1-5; 10 bases match TRBD1. This CDR3 comprises 15 residues. The ends lost 10 bases at V and 1 base at J; junction bases unmatched: 7. CDR1 is WSHSY, CDR2 SAAADI, per germline.

This chain links TRBV19 with TRBJ2-1; D unclear. The CDR3 is made up of 13 amino acids. V was clipped by 2 bases and J by 10 bases, with 12 bases between them. CDR1 and CDR2 (germline): LNHDA, SQIVND (reference sequence). CDR3 DNA sequence: TGTGCCAGTAGTATATTGCGCTTCGAGGAGCAGTTCTTC. As protein: CASSILRFEEQFF.

The rearrangement links TRBV7-3 to TRBJ2-1; 11 nucleotides match TRBD2. Trimming took 5 bases from V and 8 from J; bases not matched to a gene: 5. This CDR3 spans 14 amino acids. The germline gives CDR1 SGHTA, CDR2 FQGTGA. Here the CDR3 reads CASSRLAGGHEQFF. CDR3 nucleotide sequence: TGTGCCAGCAGCCGGTTAGCGGGGGGGCATGAGCAGTTCTTC.

This clone appeared a single time. The J gene is TRBJ1-1, the V gene TRBV6-1; possible D gene TRBD1, 6 bases. This CDR3 spans 14 amino acids. V lost 2 bases and J 4 bases, leaving 11 bases between the germline ends. Germline lookup yields CDR1 MNHNS and CDR2 SASEGT. This CDR3 is CASSEFQGSTEAFF. DNA for the CDR3: TGTGCCAGCAGTGAATTTCAGGGGAGCACTGAAGCTTTCTTT.

This sequence joins TRBV11-3 and TRBJ2-2, with TRBD1 matching 9 bases. J gave up 5 bases and V 4 bases, and 8 bases lay outside the gene matches. This CDR3 comprises 16 residues. CDR1 is SGHNT, CDR2 YENEEA, per germline. CDR3 DNA sequence: TGTGCCAGCAGCTCTCCGGGACAGGGTGATACCGGGGAGCTGTTTTTT. Amino acids: CASSSPGQGDTGELFF.

The chain employs TRBV11-2 and TRBJ2-7; TRBD1 is a possible D gene (6 bases). The V gene lost 4 bases and the J gene lost 3 bases, with 10 bases spanning the gap. Germline lookup yields CDR1 SGHAT and CDR2 FQNNGV. CDR3 length: 13 residues. The DNA for the CDR3 is TGTGCCAGCAGCTCAGGGGTCCGCTACGAGCAGTACTTC. Its translation is CASSSGVRYEQYF.

The chain is built from TRBV29-1 and TRBJ1-2, with D uncertain. Trimming took off 3 bases at V and 4 bases at J, with 6 bases between the two ends. This CDR3 has 11 amino acids. The germline CDR1 and CDR2 sequences are SQVTM and ANQGSEA. CDR3 DNA sequence: TGCAGCGTTGACCGGGGCTATGGCTACACCTTC. Translating gives CSVDRGYGYTF.

The chain combines TRBV7-2 with TRBJ1-3, with 10 positions matching TRBD1. V shed 5 bases and J 4 bases; nucleotides not matched to a gene: 2. The CDR3 sequence is 14 residues long. Germline CDR1 and CDR2: SGHTA and FQGNSA. The CDR3 is CASSGTGVGNTIYF. CDR3 DNA sequence: TGTGCCAGCAGCGGGACAGGGGTAGGAAACACCATATATTTT.

The J gene is TRBJ2-2, the V gene TRBV5-6; a possible D gene is TRBD1 (6 bases). V shed 3 bases and J shed 8 bases, with 8 bases lying between them. CDR1 and CDR2 from the germline V gene are SGHDT and YYEEEE. This CDR3 is built from 12 residues. The CDR3 DNA follows: TGTGCCAGCAGCTGGACAGTAGGGGAGCTGTTTTTT. Amino acids: CASSWTVGELFF.

The chain combines TRBV6-2 or TRBV6-3 with TRBJ2-7, with D hard to call. The V gene lost 6 bases and the J gene lost 6 bases, with 9 bases spanning the gap. The CDR3 spans 11 residues. The germline V gene has CDR1 MNHEY and CDR2 SVGEGT. The CDR3 is CASSQHSEQYF. CDR3 bases: TGTGCCAGCAGCCAGCATTCCGAGCAGTACTTC.